This entry describes one T cell receptor beta chain. Its antigen is as yet unknown. The data belong to a study of glioma-infiltrating T cells after dendritic cell vaccination. Study-wide findings and caveats: Estimated pretreatment TIL content predicted outcome after dendritic cell vaccination.

Stated time point: after dendritic cell vaccination, including at tumor progression/relapse. Data came from immunoSEQ multiplex PCR; TCRdb stores just in-frame clones and leaves some out. The sample lists fewer than 85,000 clones; about nine tenths were seen once. The material sequenced was blood, taken after dendritic cell vaccination. This receptor was obtained from a human donor with glioblastoma.

This chain's CDR3 is CASSDGTENYGYTF. CDR3 nucleotides: TGTGCCAGCAGCGATGGGACAGAAAACTATGGCTACACCTTC. The chain employs TRBV13 and TRBJ1-2; 7 bases line up with TRBD1. The trim removed 5 bases at V and 2 bases at J, leaving 5 bases unmatched. Germline values: CDR1 PRHDT, CDR2 FYEKMQ (reference sequence). This CDR3 region has 14 residues.